This is a list of T cell receptor beta chains from one sample in a study of tumor and adjacent non-tumor tissue in lung cancer. TCRdb reanalysed the multiplex PCR reads using MiXCR and keeps one entry per CDR3 protein. The repertoire includes over 130,000 distinct CDR3 sequences, roughly 66% of them detected once, and about 18% sits in the top ten. Input material: lung tumor tissue. These receptors originate from a man between 60 and 70 years old with small cell lung cancer. Each CDR3 is given with its conserved first and last residue. D genes are given only for firm matches. The size field is filled for only some rows; it gives once, few, many or a size class.

D	size	J	V	DNA	CDR3
.	.	TRBJ1-4	TRBV4-1	TGCGCCAGCAGCCAAGTGGGGGCTGCAACAAGAACTAGTGAAAAACTGTTTTTT	CASSQVGAATRTSEKLFF
TRBD2	.	TRBJ2-5	TRBV11-2	TGTGCCAGCAGGACATGCACTAGCGGGAGGAGGAAGGAGACCCAATACTTC	CASRTCTSGRRKETQYF
.	.	TRBJ1-1	TRBV11-3	TGTGCCAGCAGCCTAAGAAGTGAGAGCACTGAAACTTTCTTT	CASSLRSESTETFF
TRBD1	.	TRBJ1-4	TRBV6-2/TRBV6-3	TGTGCCAGCAGAAGAACAGGGGATTCGGATGAAAAACTGTCTTTT	CASRRTGDSDEKLSF
TRBD2	many	TRBJ2-7	TRBV29-1	TGCAGCGTGCGGGGGGGGAGTGGCGAGCAGTACTTC	CSVRGGSGEQYF
.	many	TRBJ2-3	TRBV6-1	TGTGCCAGCAGTGGTGGCATCAGTAGCACAGATACGCAGTATTTT	CASSGGISSTDTQYF
TRBD1	few	TRBJ2-3	TRBV20-1	TGCAGTGCTGCCAAGGGGGCGGATACGCAGTATTTT	CSAAKGADTQYF
.	.	TRBJ1-6	TRBV7-8	TGTGCCAGCAGCTTAATGTGGTCAGGGGCCTCTTCACCCCTCCACTTT	CASSLMWSGASSPLHF
.	many	TRBJ1-2	TRBV20-1	TGCAGTGCTAGATATAGGATAGATGGCTACACCTTC	CSARYRIDGYTF
.	.	TRBJ2-7	TRBV28	TGTGCCAGCAGTCGTGGAGGGATAGAGTCCTACGAGCAGTACTTC	CASSRGGIESYEQYF
.	.	TRBJ2-2	TRBV6-1	TGTGCAAGCACTAAGGTTTCCGGGGAGCCGTTTTTT	CASTKVSGEPFF
.	many	TRBJ1-4	TRBV11-3	TGTGCCAGCAGCCCCGGAGGCTCTGCAACTAATGAAAAACTGTTTTTT	CASSPGGSATNEKLFF
TRBD1	few	TRBJ1-2	TRBV24-1	TGTGCCACCAGTACGGGACAGGGCTATGGCTACACCTTC	CATSTGQGYGYTF
.	.	TRBJ2-3	TRBV20-1	TGCAGTGCTAGTTTATCCGATACGAAGTATTTT	CSASLSDTKYF
TRBD2	.	TRBJ2-1	TRBV5-1	TGCGCCAGCAGCGGAATGGGACCAGCGGGAGGAAATTACAATGAGCAGTTCTTC	CASSGMGPAGGNYNEQFF
.	many	TRBJ2-1	TRBV12-5	TGTGCTAGTGGTTTTTGGTCGAATGAGCAGTTCTTC	CASGFWSNEQFF
TRBD2	few	TRBJ2-1	TRBV6-1	TGTGCCAGCAGTTCAAGACTAGCCAATGAGCAGTTCTTC	CASSSRLANEQFF
TRBD2	once	TRBJ2-1	TRBV7-9	TGTGCCAGCAGCCCCATCGGGAGCGGGGGCGAATTCTTC	CASSPIGSGGEFF
.	.	TRBJ2-2	TRBV9	TGTGCCAGCGGTAAATTTGGGGCCGGGGAGCTGTTTTTT	CASGKFGAGELFF
TRBD2	.	TRBJ2-3	TRBV14	TGTGCCAGCAGCCAAGTCGGGGGACTAGCGGGAGGTGGCACAGATACGCAGTATTTT	CASSQVGGLAGGGTDTQYF
TRBD2	.	TRBJ2-6	TRBV11-2	TGCGCCAGCAGCGTGTGGGACTATGGGGCCAACGTCCTGACTTTC	CASSVWDYGANVLTF
TRBD2	.	TRBJ2-1	TRBV20-1	TGCAGTGATAGAGATCGTTATTCGGGAACTAGCGGGAGTGTTCACAATGAGCAGTTCTTC	CSDRDRYSGTSGSVHNEQFF
TRBD1	.	TRBJ2-5	TRBV20-1	TGCAATGCTAGAGGTTTTTCAGGGGGCGAGTGGACCCAGTACTTC	CNARGFSGGEWTQYF
.	few	TRBJ2-3	TRBV20-1	TGCAATGCCTTTCGTTCTACTCACACAGATACGCAGTATTTT	CNAFRSTHTDTQYF
.	.	TRBJ1-2	TRBV29-1	TGCAGCGTTGGGGAGTTCACATTTGACTACATCTTC	CSVGEFTFDYIF
.	many	TRBJ2-4	TRBV20-1	TGCAGTGCTAAGGGCGTGGGAAAAAACATTCAGTACTTC	CSAKGVGKNIQYF
.	few	TRBJ1-2	TRBV4-1	TGCGCCAGCAGCCAAGAGGACACCATTTACTATGGCTACACCTTC	CASSQEDTIYYGYTF
.	.	TRBJ2-1	TRBV11-3	TGTGTCAGCAGCTTAATGGGGGCGCGCTACAATGAGCAGTTCTTC	CVSSLMGARYNEQFF
.	once	TRBJ2-1	TRBV11-3	TGTGCCAGCAGCTTAGGGCCCCGCTCCTATAATGAGCAATTCTTC	CASSLGPRSYNEQFF
.	.	TRBJ2-6	TRBV6-5	TGTGCCAGCAGTTACTCGATGTACGGCTCTGGGGCTAACGCCCTGACTTTC	CASSYSMYGSGANALTF
TRBD2	many	TRBJ2-5	TRBV12-3/TRBV12-4	TGTGCCAGCAGTTTGGGAGGGGCACAAGAGACCCAGTACTTC	CASSLGGAQETQYF
TRBD2	.	TRBJ2-1	TRBV29-1	TGCAGCGTTGACGATCCAGCGGGAGGGAGTAATGAGCGGTTCTTC	CSVDDPAGGSNERFF
.	.	TRBJ2-1	TRBV11-2	TGTGTCAGCAGCTTAGTTCGGTCCCCGGACTGGGTTATGAATGAGCAGTTCTTC	CVSSLVRSPDWVMNEQFF
.	.	TRBJ1-5	TRBV29-1	TGCAGCGTTGCAACCGGGACAAGGGGTTTTCAGCCCCAGCATTTT	CSVATGTRGFQPQHF
.	many	TRBJ1-1	TRBV11-2	TGTGCCAGCAGCCTGAAGAACACTGAAGCTTTCTTT	CASSLKNTEAFF
TRBD1	.	TRBJ1-4	TRBV5-1	TGCGCCAGCAGCTTACAGGGGCCAGGGGAAAAACTGTTTTTT	CASSLQGPGEKLFF
.	once	TRBJ2-3	TRBV29-1	TGCAGCGTTGAATTTCTTAACACAGATACGCAGTATTTT	CSVEFLNTDTQYF
.	.	TRBJ2-7	TRBV11-2	TGTGTCAGCAGCTTAGTGTCCGGGCTAAGCTCCTATGAGCAGTACTTC	CVSSLVSGLSSYEQYF
TRBD2	.	TRBJ2-2	TRBV5-4	TGTGCTAGCAGCTCGGTTTTTGGACTAGTGATGGCCGGGGAGCTGTTTTTT	CASSSVFGLVMAGELFF
TRBD1	.	TRBJ2-2	TRBV4-1	TGCGCCAGGAGCCAAACAGGGGGTAACACCGGGGAGCTGTTTTTT	CARSQTGGNTGELFF
.	few	TRBJ2-5	TRBV11-2	TGTGCCAGCAGCTTAGAACTCCAGGAGGGATGGGGAGAGACCCAGTACTTC	CASSLELQEGWGETQYF
TRBD2	.	TRBJ2-1	TRBV6-5	TGTGCCAGCAGTCCAAAGCGGGAGTGGCCTACTAGGAACTCCTACAATGAGCAGGTCTTC	CASSPKREWPTRNSYNEQVF